The clone carrying this TCR beta chain was seen ten or more times. Its specificity is not known. Deletions cut 3 bases from V and 3 bases from J, with 12 bases between. Germline V gene data show CDR1 as SGDLS and CDR2 as YYNGEE. The CDR3 sequence is 15 residues long. The sample's time point: pre-sensitization, week 0. Treatment given: therapeutic diphenylcyclopropenone sensitization with weekly scalp DPC. It was from unfractionated whole blood that total RNA was extracted. TCRdb recomputed calls from the RACE reads with MiXCR, one row per CDR3 protein. Here the sample spans some 400,000 distinct CDR3 sequences, approximately 5.1% being singletons. This entry comes from a study of human T cells and chemical hapten exposure. Across the whole study: Upper inner arm skin measuring approximately 2 cm by approximately 2 cm received 2% DPC for sensitization. TCR yields per sample varied, mainly owing to small pooled library volume differences.

Study results and caveats: Expanded TCRs created a significantly greater count of big CDR3 similarity clusters than controls did.

The sample here was whole blood, taken in connection with sensitization to the hapten diphenylcyclopropenone (DPC). The rearrangement joins TRBV9 to TRBJ1-4; possible D gene TRBD1, 5 bases. The origin of this receptor is a woman in her fifties or sixties with alopecia areata. Some clones in this sample may be carry-over from other donors' samples. The chain's CDR3 is CASSANGAANEKLFF. CDR3 DNA: TGTGCCAGCAGCGCGAACGGGGCGGCTAATGAAAAACTGTTTTTT. Looking up the rest from reference TRBV9 and TRBJ1-4 gives the full variable domain: DSGVTQTPKHLITATGQRVTLRCSPRSGDLSVYWYQQSLDQGLQFLIQYYNGEERAKGNILERFSAQQFPDLHSELNLSSLELGDSALYFCASSANGAANEKLFFGSGTQLSVL.